This T cell receptor (beta chain) stems from a study of response to subunit inactivated influenza vaccine. Study-level results: New T cells are recruited in small numbers by each seasonal influenza vaccination, according to the authors' suggestion.

This clonotype was seen a few times. The antigen is unknown. The CDR3 has 15 residues. CDR1 and CDR2 from the germline V gene are LGHNA and YNFKEQ. V lost 0 bases, J lost 12 bases, and 15 bases lay in between. From the RT-PCR reads, TCRdb called clonotypes with MiXCR, one entry per CDR3 protein. Of around 580,000 distinct CDR3 sequences in the sample, around 13% were seen once. The chain employs TRBV4-2 and TRBJ1-6; D gene unclear. Sequences were derived from PBMCs from blood, sampled 12 days after vaccination. The source is a middle-aged man who received an inactivated influenza vaccine. CDR3 residues: CASSQDRAAPQPLHF. In DNA, the CDR3 is TGTGCCAGCAGCCAAGATAGGGCTGCGCCCCAACCCCTCCACTTT.